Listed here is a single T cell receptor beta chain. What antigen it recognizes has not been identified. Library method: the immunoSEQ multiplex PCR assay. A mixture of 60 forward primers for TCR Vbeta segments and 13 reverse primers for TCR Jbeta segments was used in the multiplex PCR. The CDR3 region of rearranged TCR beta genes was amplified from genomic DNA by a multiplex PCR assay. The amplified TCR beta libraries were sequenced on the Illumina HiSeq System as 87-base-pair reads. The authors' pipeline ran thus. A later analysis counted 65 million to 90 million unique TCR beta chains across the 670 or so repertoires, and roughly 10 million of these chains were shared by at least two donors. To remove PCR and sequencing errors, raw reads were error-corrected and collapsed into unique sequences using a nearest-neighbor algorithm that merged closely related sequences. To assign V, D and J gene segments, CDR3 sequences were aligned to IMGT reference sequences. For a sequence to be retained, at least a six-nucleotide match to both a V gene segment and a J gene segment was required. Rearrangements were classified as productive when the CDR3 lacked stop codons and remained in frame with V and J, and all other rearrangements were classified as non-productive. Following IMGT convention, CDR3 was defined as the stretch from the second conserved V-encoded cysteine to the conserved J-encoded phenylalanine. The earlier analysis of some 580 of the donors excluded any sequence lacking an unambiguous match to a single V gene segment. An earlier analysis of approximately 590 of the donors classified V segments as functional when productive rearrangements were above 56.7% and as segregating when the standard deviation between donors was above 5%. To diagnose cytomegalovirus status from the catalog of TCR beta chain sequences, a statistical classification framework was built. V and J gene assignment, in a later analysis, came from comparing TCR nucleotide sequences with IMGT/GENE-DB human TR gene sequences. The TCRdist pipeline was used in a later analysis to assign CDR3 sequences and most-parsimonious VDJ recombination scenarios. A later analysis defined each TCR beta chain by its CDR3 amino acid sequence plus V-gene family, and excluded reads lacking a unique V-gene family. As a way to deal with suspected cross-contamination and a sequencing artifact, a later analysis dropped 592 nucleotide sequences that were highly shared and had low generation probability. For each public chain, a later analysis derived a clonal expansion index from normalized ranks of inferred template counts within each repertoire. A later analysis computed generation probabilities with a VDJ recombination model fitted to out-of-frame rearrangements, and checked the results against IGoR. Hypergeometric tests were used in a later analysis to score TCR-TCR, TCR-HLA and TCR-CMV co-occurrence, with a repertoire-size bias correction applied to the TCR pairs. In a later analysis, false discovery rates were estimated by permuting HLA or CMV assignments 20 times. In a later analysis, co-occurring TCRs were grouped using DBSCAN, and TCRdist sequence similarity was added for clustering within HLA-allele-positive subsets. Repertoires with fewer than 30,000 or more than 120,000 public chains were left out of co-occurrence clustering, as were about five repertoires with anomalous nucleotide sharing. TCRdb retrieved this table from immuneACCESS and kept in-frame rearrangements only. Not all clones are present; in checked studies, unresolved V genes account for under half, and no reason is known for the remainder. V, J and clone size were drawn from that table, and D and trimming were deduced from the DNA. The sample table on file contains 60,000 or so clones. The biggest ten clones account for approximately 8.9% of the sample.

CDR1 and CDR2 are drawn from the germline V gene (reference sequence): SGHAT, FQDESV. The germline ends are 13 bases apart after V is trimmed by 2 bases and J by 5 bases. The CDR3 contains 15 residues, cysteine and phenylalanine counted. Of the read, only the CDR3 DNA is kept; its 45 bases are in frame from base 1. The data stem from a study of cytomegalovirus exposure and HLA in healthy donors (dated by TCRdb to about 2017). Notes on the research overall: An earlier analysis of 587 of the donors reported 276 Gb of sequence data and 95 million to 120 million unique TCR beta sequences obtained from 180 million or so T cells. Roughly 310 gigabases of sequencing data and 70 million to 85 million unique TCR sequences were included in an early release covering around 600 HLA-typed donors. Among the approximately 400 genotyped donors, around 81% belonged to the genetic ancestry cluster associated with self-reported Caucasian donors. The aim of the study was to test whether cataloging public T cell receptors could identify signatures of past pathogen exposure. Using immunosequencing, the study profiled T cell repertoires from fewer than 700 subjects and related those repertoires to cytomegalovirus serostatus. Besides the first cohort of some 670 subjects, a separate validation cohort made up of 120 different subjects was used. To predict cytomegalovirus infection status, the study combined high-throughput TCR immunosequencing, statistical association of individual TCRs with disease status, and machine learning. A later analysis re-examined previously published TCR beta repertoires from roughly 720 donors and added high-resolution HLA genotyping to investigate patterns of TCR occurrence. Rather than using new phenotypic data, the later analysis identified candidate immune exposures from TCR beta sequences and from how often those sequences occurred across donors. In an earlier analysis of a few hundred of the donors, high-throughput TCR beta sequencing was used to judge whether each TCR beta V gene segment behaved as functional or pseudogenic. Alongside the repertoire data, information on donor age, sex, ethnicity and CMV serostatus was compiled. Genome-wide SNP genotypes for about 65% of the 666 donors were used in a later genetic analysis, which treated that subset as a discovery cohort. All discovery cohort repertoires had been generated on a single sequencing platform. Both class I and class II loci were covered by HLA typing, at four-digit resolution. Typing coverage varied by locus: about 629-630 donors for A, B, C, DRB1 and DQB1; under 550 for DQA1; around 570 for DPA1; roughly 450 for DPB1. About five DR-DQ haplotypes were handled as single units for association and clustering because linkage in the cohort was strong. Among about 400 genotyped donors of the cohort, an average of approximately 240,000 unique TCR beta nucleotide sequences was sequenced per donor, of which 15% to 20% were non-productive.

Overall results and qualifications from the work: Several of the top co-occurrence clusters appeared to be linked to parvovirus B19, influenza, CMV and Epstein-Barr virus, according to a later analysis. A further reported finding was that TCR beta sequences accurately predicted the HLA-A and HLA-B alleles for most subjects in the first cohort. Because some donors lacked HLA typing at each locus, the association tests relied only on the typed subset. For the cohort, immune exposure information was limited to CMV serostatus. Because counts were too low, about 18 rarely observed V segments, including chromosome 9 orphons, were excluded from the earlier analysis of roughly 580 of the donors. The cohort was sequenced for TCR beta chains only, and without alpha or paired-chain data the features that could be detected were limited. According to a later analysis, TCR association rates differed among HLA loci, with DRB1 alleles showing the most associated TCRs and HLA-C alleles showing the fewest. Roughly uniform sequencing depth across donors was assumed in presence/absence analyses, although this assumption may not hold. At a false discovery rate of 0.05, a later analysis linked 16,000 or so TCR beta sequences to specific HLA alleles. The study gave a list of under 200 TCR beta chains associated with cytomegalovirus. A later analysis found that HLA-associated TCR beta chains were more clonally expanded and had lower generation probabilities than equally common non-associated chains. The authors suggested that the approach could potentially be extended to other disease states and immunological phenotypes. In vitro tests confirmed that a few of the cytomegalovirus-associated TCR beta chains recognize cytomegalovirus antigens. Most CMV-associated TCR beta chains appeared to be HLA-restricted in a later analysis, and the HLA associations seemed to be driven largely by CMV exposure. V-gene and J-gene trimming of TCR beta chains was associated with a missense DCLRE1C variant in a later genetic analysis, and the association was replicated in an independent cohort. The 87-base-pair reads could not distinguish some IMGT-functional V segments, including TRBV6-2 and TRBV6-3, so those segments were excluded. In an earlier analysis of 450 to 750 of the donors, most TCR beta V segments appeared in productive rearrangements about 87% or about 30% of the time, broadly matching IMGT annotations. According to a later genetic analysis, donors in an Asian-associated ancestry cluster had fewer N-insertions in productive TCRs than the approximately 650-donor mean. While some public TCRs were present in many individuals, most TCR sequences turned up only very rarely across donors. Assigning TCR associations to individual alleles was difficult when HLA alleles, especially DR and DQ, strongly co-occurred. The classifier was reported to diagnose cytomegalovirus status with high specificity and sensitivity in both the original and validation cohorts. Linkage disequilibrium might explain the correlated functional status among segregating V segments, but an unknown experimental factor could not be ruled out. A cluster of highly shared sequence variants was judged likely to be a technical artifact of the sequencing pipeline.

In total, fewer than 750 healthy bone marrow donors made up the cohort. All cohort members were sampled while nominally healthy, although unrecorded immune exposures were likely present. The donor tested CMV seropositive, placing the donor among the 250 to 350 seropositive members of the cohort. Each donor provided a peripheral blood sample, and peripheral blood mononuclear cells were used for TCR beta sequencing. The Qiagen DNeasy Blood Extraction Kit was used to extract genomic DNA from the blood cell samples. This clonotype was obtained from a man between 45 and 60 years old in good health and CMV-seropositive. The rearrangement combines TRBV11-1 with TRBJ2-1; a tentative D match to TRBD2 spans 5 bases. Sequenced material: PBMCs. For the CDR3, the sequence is CASSLKAGLNNEQFF. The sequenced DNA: TGTGCCAGCAGCTTAAAGGCCGGACTCAACAATGAGCAGTTCTTC.